This entry is about one T cell receptor beta chain. Its antigen is currently unknown. This may arise from a read error, as a much more abundant clone is one base away. Diagnostic assessment was based on clinical symptoms, serum thyroxine and TRAb, thyroid ultrasound and orbital computed tomography. The TCR beta CDR3 regions underwent amplification using RNA transcripts as the source. First-round RT-PCR targeting the TCR CDR3 was performed with the HTBI primer set. TCRdb used MiXCR to reprocess the multiplex PCR reads, holding one entry per CDR3 protein. The data contain about 300,000 distinct CDR3 sequences, roughly 19% of them singletons. The sample is drawn from a study of T cells in Graves' hyperthyroidism and ophthalmopathy. Study context: Once the initial diagnosis was made, peripheral blood was obtained before any treatment.

Study observations and caveats: In the blood, most expanded thyroid clonotypes above 0.001 appeared as well.

The sequence came from a man aged 50 or older with Graves' ophthalmopathy. Sequenced sample: blood.

The CDR3 loop reads CASSVNEGETQYF. The CDR3 DNA sequence: TGTGCCAGCAGTGTCAATGAGGGGGAGACCCAGTACTTC. The V and J genes are TRBV2 and TRBJ2-5; TRBD1 or TRBD2 may be the D gene (5 bases each). V lost 4 bases, J lost 5 bases, and 11 bases lay in between. The CDR3 spans 13 residues. Germline V CDR1 and CDR2: SNHLY, FYNNEI. Supplemented by reference TRBV2 and TRBJ2-5, the full variable domain reads EPEVTQTPSHQVTQMGQEVILRCVPISNHLYFYWYRQILGQKVEFLVSFYNNEISEKSEIFDDQFSVERPDGSNFTLKIRSTKLEDSAMYFCASSVNEGETQYFGPGTRLLVL.